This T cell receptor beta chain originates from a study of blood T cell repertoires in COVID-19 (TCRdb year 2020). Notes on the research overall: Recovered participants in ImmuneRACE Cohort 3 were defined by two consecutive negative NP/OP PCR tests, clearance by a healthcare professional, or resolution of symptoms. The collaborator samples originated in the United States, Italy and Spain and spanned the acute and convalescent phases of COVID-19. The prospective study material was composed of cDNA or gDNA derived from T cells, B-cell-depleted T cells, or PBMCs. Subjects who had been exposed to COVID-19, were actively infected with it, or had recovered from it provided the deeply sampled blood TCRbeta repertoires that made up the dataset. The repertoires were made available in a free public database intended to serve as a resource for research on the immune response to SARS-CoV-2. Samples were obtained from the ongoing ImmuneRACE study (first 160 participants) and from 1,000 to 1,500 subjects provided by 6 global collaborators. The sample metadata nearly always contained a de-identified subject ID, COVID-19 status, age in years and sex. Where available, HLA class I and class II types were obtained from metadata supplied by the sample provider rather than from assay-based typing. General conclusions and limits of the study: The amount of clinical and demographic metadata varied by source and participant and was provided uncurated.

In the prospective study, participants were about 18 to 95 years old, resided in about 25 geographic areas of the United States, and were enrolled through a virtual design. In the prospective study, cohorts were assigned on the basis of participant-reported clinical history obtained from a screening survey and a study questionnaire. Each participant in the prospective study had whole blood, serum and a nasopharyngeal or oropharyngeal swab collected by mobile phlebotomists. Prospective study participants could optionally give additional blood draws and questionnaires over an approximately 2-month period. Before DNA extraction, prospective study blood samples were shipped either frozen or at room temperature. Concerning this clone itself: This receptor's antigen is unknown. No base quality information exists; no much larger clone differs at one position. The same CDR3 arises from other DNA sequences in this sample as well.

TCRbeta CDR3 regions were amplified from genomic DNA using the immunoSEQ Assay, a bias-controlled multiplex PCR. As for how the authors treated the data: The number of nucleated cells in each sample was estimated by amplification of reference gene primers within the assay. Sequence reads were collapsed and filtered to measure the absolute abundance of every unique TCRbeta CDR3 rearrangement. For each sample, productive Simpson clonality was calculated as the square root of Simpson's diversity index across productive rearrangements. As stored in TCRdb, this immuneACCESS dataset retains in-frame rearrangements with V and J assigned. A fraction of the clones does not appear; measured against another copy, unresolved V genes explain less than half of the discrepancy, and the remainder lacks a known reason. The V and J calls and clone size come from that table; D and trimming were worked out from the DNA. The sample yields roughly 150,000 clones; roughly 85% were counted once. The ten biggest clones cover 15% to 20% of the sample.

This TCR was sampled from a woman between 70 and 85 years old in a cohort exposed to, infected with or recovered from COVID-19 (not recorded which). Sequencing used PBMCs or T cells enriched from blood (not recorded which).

The CDR3 protein is CASSLVGRFNEQFF. The DNA is as follows: TGCGCCAGCAGCTTGGTTGGCCGTTTCAATGAGCAGTTCTTC. The chain uses TRBV5-1 and TRBJ2-1; confidence is insufficient to name the D gene. V loses 0 bases, J loses 6 bases, and the germline ends lie 10 bases apart. CDR1 SGHRS and CDR2 YFSETQ were looked up in the germline V gene. From its cysteine to its phenylalanine, the CDR3 spans 14 amino acids. Only the CDR3 portion is preserved as DNA: 42 bases, with reading frame beginning at the first base.